This T cell receptor beta chain was observed in a study of OX40 agonist ivuxolimab in advanced cancers. Study-level background: Checkpoint inhibitors had been given previously to 40% of patients. Whole-study findings and limits: CD8+ T cells showed, on average, more clonal expansion than CD4+ cells.

As regards this clone: Its specificity is unknown.

Trimming stripped 3 bases from V and 2 bases from J, with 9 bases between. Germline assignment: CDR1 SGHTA and CDR2 FQGTGA. The CDR3 sequence is 14 residues long. Measured with immunoSEQ multiplex PCR; TCRdb has only the in-frame clones, and not every one. The table has roughly 77,000 clones, approximately 85% seen once. The TCR sequence derives from an adult with an advanced solid tumor such as melanoma, head and neck, liver or kidney cancer. The sample here was CD4+ or CD8+ T cells sorted from blood, taken in a trial of the OX40 agonist ivuxolimab. The chain has TRBV7-3 and TRBJ2-3; D gene ambiguous. This CDR3 is CASSFSGTTDTQYF. The CDR3 DNA follows: TGTGCCAGCAGCTTTTCGGGTACCACAGATACGCAGTATTTT.